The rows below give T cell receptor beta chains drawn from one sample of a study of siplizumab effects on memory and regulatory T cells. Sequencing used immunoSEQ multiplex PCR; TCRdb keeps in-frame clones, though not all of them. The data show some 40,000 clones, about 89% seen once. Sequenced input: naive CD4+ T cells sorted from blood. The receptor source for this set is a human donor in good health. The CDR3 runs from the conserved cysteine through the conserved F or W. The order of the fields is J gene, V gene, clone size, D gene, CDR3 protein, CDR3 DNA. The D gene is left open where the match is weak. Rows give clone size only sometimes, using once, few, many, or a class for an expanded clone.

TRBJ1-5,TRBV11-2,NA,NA,CASSSRWGSSNQPQHF,TGTGCCAGCAGCTCACGGTGGGGCTCTAGCAATCAGCCCCAGCATTTT
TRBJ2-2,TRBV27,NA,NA,CASTPRVRDPGPGELFF,TGTGCCAGCACTCCGAGGGTCAGGGATCCGGGCCCCGGGGAGCTGTTTTTT
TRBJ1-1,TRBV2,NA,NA,CASSEVSNTEAFF,TGTGCCAGCAGTGAAGTTAGTAACACTGAAGCTTTCTTT
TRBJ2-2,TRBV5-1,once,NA,CASSLEGTGELFF,TGCGCCAGCAGCTTGGAAGGGACCGGGGAGCTGTTTTTT
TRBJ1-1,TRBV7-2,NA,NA,CASSLNQNTEAFF,TGTGCCAGCAGCTTAAATCAGAACACTGAAGCTTTCTTT
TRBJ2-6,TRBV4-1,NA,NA,CASTYFSGRTDTGANVLTF,TGCGCCAGCACTTATTTTTCGGGACGGACAGATACTGGGGCCAACGTCCTGACTTTC
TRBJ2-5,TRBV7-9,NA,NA,CASSLVEGGVETQYF,TGTGCCAGCAGCTTAGTAGAAGGGGGAGTGGAGACCCAGTACTTC
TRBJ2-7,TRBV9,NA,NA,CASSVVPSSYEQYF,TGTGCCAGCAGCGTAGTCCCAAGCTCCTACGAGCAGTACTTC
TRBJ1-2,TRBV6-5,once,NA,CASEAGVYGYTF,TGTGCCAGCGAAGCAGGGGTCTATGGCTACACCTTC
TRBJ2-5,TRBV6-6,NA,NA,CASRYGTLTQETQYF,TGTGCCAGCAGATATGGGACACTCACCCAAGAGACCCAGTACTTC
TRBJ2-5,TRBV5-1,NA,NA,CASSSLGPETQYF,TGCGCCAGCAGCAGTCTGGGGCCAGAGACCCAGTACTTC
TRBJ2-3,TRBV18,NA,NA,CASSPLGATDTQYF,TGTGCCAGCTCACCGTTGGGGGCGACAGATACGCAGTATTTT
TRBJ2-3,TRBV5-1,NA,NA,CASSWRNGDTQYF,TGCGCCAGCAGCTGGAGAAATGGGGATACGCAGTATTTT
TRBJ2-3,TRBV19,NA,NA,CASSIAGTDTQYF,TGTGCCAGTAGTATAGCCGGCACAGATACGCAGTATTTT
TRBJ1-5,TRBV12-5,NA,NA,CASAVEDGQPQHF,TGTGCTAGTGCCGTTGAGGATGGTCAGCCCCAGCATTTT
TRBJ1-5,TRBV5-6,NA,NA,CASSFVGSNQPQHF,TGTGCCAGCAGCTTTGTGGGAAGCAATCAGCCCCAGCATTTT
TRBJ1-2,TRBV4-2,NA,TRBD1,CASSQTGQGNYGYTF,TGTGCCAGCAGCCAAACGGGACAGGGCAACTATGGCTACACCTTC
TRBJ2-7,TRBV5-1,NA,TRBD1,CASSWDRVAYEQYF,TGCGCCAGCAGCTGGGACAGGGTAGCCTACGAGCAGTACTTC
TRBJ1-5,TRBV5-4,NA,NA,CASSLGGMNQPQHF,TGTGCCAGCAGCTTAGGGGGAATGAATCAGCCCCAGCATTTT
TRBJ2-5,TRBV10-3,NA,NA,CAISDPGTRARETQYF,TGTGCCATCAGTGACCCAGGCACCCGGGCACGGGAGACCCAGTACTTC
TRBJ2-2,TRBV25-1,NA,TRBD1,CASSEQGAATGELFF,TGTGCCAGCAGTGAGCAGGGGGCGGCCACCGGGGAGCTGTTTTTT
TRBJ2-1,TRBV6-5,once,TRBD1,CASSYWDRVDEQFF,TGTGCCAGCAGTTACTGGGACAGGGTCGATGAGCAGTTCTTC
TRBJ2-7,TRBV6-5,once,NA,CASTLRRGSSYEQYF,TGTGCCAGCACCCTCAGAAGGGGGAGCTCCTACGAGCAGTACTTC
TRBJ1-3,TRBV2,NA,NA,CASSDTGRWDTIYF,TGTGCCAGCAGTGACACAGGGCGATGGGACACCATATATTTT
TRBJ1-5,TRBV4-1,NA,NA,CASSQEEGTFWPQHF,TGCGCCAGCAGCCAAGAGGAGGGCACCTTTTGGCCCCAGCATTTT
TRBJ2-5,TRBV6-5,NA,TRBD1,CASSRDRGRETQYF,TGTGCCAGCAGCCGGGACAGGGGGAGGGAGACCCAGTACTTC
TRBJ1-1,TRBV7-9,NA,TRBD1,CASSLERTGATEAFF,TGTGCCAGCAGCTTAGAACGGACAGGGGCCACTGAAGCTTTCTTT
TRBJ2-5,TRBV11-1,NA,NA,CASSSSSSQETQYF,TGTGCCAGCAGCTCCTCGAGCTCCCAAGAGACCCAGTACTTC
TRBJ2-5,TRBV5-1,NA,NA,CASSYGTNQETQYF,TGCGCCAGCAGCTACGGGACAAACCAAGAGACCCAGTACTTC
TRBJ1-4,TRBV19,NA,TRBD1,CASSIPGQGEGEKLFF,TGTGCCAGTAGTATCCCTGGACAGGGCGAAGGCGAAAAACTGTTTTTT
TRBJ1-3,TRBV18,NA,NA,CASSPKQGSGNTIYF,TGTGCCAGCTCACCGAAACAGGGATCTGGAAACACCATATATTTT
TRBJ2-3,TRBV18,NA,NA,CASSGRGADTQYF,TGTGCCAGCTCGGGACGGGGAGCGGATACGCAGTATTTT
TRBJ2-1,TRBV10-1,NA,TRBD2,CASSGGSGGYNEQFF,TGCGCCAGCAGTGGGGGCAGCGGGGGCTACAATGAGCAGTTCTTC
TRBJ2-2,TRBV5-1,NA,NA,CASSISTGELFF,TGCGCCAGCAGCATAAGCACCGGGGAGCTGTTTTTT
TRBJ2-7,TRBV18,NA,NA,CASSPQDNRGHEQYF,TGTGCCAGCTCACCACAGGACAACCGTGGGCACGAGCAGTACTTC
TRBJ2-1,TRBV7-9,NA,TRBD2,CASSSRRGGYNEQFF,TGTGCCAGCAGCTCCCGACGGGGGGGCTACAATGAGCAGTTCTTC
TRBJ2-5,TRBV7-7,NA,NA,CASSFQGLSGETQYF,TGTGCCAGCAGCTTCCAGGGGTTGTCAGGAGAGACCCAGTACTTC
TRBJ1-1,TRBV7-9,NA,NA,CASSLGLRGAENTEAFF,TGTGCCAGCAGCCTTGGCCTTCGGGGGGCTGAGAACACTGAAGCTTTCTTT
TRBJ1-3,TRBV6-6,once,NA,CASSYSTGNTIYF,TGTGCCAGCAGTTACTCGACAGGAAACACCATATATTTT
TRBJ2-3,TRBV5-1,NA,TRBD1,CASSSLLGQSTDTQYF,TGCGCCAGCAGCTCCTTGCTGGGACAGAGCACAGATACGCAGTATTTT
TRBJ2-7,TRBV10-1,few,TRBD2,CASSPSDSGSYEQYF,TGCGCCAGCAGTCCCTCGGATAGCGGGAGCTACGAGCAGTACTTC
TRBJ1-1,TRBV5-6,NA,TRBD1,CASSLVGTGPNTEAFF,TGTGCCAGCAGCTTGGTTGGGACAGGGCCGAACACTGAAGCTTTCTTT